The subject of this entry is one TCR beta chain. The sample originates from a study of T cell clones after liver transplantation. V was clipped by 5 bases and J by 4 bases, with 12 bases between them. The CDR3 is 13 residues long. Germline CDR1 reads MNHEY; CDR2 reads SMNVEV (reference sequence). Method: immunoSEQ multiplex PCR; TCRdb's copy keeps in-frame clones and lacks some. This sample yields 25,000 to 40,000 clones, of which just under 95% are seen a single time; more than 25% belongs to the top ten. The sample here was CD8+ T cells from blood, taken 12 months after liver transplant. This clonotype was sampled from a human patient who received a liver transplant. Some T cells may possibly be graft donor cells. V gene TRBV27 combines with J gene TRBJ2-7; D gene uncertain. The CDR3 coding sequence is TGTGCCAGCAGTCCAACACTAAGTTACGAGCAGTACTTC. It specifies CASSPTLSYEQYF.